Sequencing of this TCR beta chain was carried out in a study of blood T cell repertoires in COVID-19. Study summary: COVID-19 samples, acute and convalescent, were from the United States, Italy and Spain. The cDNA or gDNA used as material had been derived from T cells, B-cell-depleted T cells, or PBMCs.

In the study's own analysis: Using reference gene primer amplification, nucleated cell counts were estimated. Method: immunoSEQ multiplex PCR; TCRdb's copy keeps in-frame clones and lacks some. The V and J calls and the clone size are those of that table, but D and trimming were determined from the DNA. The table has tens of thousands of clones, 70% to 90% seen once. The germline V and J ends were trimmed by 0 bases and 16 bases, with 20 bases remaining between them. The CDR3 covers 14 residues. Germline values: CDR1 SGHRS, CDR2 YFSETQ. The specimen was peripheral blood. The J gene is TRBJ2-1, the V gene TRBV5-1; D is possibly TRBD1 (6 bases). The receptor comes from a woman in her fifties or sixties with acute or convalescent COVID-19. The CDR3 loop reads CASSLEQGPARGFF. CDR3 bases: TGCGCCAGCAGCTTGGAGCAGGGGCCCGCTCGAGGATTCTTC.